This record covers a single TCR beta chain. This sample was taken from a study of cytomegalovirus exposure and HLA in healthy donors. The protocol was immunoSEQ multiplex PCR, while the TCRdb copy is restricted to in-frame clones and leaves out a portion. The table lists a few hundred thousand clones, roughly 88% of them singletons. This CDR3 has 13 amino acids. The germline V gene encodes CDR1 MNHEY and CDR2 SVGAGI. The germline V and J ends were trimmed by 5 bases and 6 bases, with 10 bases remaining between them. This clonotype was obtained from a woman aged 18-30 years in good health and CMV-seronegative. Sequenced input: PBMCs. The chain carries TRBV6-5 and TRBJ2-2, with D perhaps matching TRBD1 (6 bases). This chain's CDR3 is CASSRQVAGELFF. The CDR3 nucleotides are TGTGCCAGCAGTAGACAGGTCGCCGGGGAGCTGTTTTTT.